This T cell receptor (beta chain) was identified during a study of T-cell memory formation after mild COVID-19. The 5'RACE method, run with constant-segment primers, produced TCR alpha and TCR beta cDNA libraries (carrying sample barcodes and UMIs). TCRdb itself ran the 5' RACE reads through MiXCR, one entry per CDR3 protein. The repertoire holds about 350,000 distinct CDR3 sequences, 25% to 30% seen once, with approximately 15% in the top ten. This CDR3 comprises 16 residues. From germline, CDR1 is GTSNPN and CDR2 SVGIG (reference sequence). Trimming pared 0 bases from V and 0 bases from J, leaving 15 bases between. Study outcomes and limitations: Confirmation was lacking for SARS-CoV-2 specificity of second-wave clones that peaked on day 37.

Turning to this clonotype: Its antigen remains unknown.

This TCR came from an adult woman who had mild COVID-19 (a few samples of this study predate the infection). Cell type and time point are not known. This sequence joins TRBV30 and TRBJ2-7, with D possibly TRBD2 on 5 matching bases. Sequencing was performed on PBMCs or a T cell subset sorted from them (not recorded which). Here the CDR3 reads CAWSVRRQPLSYEQYF. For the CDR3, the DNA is TGTGCCTGGAGTGTACGGAGGCAGCCCCTCTCCTACGAGCAGTACTTC.